A single sample gave rise to the 18 T cell receptor beta chains below, sequenced in a study of T cells in Graves' hyperthyroidism and ophthalmopathy. From RNA transcripts, TCR beta CDR3 regions were amplified. Initially, a first-round RT-PCR of the TCR CDR3 employed the HTBI primer set. TCRdb redid the calling of the multiplex PCR reads with MiXCR, one entry per CDR3 protein. The sample includes some 620,000 distinct CDR3 sequences, about a sixth of them seen just once. Sequencing input: blood. All receptors come from a young woman with Graves' hyperthyroidism.

The gene calls are TRBV12-3 or TRBV12-4 and TRBJ2-1; 9 bases align to TRBD2. Germline trimming cut 9 bases from V and 3 bases from J; bases unmatched to any gene: 9. The CDR3 is made up of 15 amino acids. The CDR3 DNA reads as TGTGCCAGTAGGGGGCTAGCGGGAATCTACAATGAGCAGTTCTTC. Translating gives CASRGLAGIYNEQFF.

The chain has TRBV28 and TRBJ1-2; 12 bases fit TRBD1. The germline CDR1 and CDR2 sequences are MDHEN and SYDVKM. The CDR3 is made up of 16 amino acids. The ends lost 1 base at V and 8 bases at J; junction bases unmatched: 8. This chain's CDR3 is CASSLSPGQGAAGYTF. CDR3 DNA sequence: TGTGCCAGCAGTTTATCCCCGGGACAGGGGGCGGCCGGCTACACCTTC.

This clonotype was counted many times. V usage is TRBV28 and J usage is TRBJ2-1, with D hard to call. The germline V and J ends were trimmed by 4 bases and 3 bases, with 10 bases remaining between them. CDR1 and CDR2 (germline): MDHEN, SYDVKM. CDR3 length: 14 residues. Here the CDR3 DNA reads TGTGCCAGCAGTTCATCTTCAAACTACAATGAGCAGTTCTTC. This sequence encodes CASSSSSNYNEQFF.

This clonotype came up a few times. The V call is TRBV5-1, the J call TRBJ2-7; 9 bases map to TRBD1. V lost 4 bases, J lost 5 bases, and 13 bases stayed unmatched. The CDR3 consists of 16 residues. CDR1 SGHRS and CDR2 YFSETQ come from the germline V gene. For the CDR3, the DNA is TGCGCCAGCAGCCCCGTCCCGGGACAGGGAACCCACGAGCAGTACTTC. Protein product: CASSPVPGQGTHEQYF.

This clonotype was seen more than once but under ten times. With a much larger clone just one base away, this may be a read error. The rearrangement links TRBV28 to TRBJ2-1, with D possibly matching TRBD1 (6 bases). The ends were cut back, 6 bases at V and 5 bases at J, with 11 bases in the middle. CDR1 is MDHEN and CDR2 is SYDVKM in the germline V gene. This CDR3 spans 13 amino acids. The chain's CDR3 is CASRDSSHNEQFF. The DNA for the CDR3 is TGTGCCAGCAGGGACAGTTCCCACAATGAGCAGTTCTTC. Using reference TRBV28 and TRBJ2-1 for the parts outside the CDR3, the full variable domain is DVKVTQSSRYLVKRTGEKVFLECVQDMDHENMFWYRQDPGLGLRLIYFSYDVKMKEKGDIPEGYSVSREKKERFSLILESASTNQTSMYLCASRDSSHNEQFFGPGTRLTVL.

This clonotype was found a few times. The rearrangement joins TRBV4-2 to TRBJ1-4; weak D call: TRBD1 (6 bases). V lost 0 bases, J lost 8 bases, and 16 bases lay in between. CDR3 length equals 16 residues. In germline, CDR1 is LGHNA, CDR2 YNFKEQ. This CDR3 reads CASSQDPGQMGEKLFF. CDR3 sequence (DNA): TGTGCCAGCAGCCAAGACCCGGGACAAATGGGGGAAAAACTGTTTTTT.

The sample holds many counts of this clonotype. The V gene is TRBV28, the J gene TRBJ1-2; D not resolved. This CDR3 region has 14 residues. Germline lookup yields CDR1 MDHEN and CDR2 SYDVKM. V was trimmed by 6 bases and J by 5 bases, leaving 16 bases between them. The CDR3 DNA reads TGTGCCAGCAGGTCCTGGAGACGGATATATGGCTACACCTTC. It codes for CASRSWRRIYGYTF.

In its sample, this clonotype was seen many times. The CDR3 loop is CASSSSGSPYNEQFF. The CDR3 bases are TGTGCCAGCAGTTCCTCGGGTAGCCCCTACAATGAGCAGTTCTTC. The gene calls are TRBV12-3 or TRBV12-4 and TRBJ2-1; D call uncertain. This CDR3 comprises 15 residues. The V end lost 4 bases, the J end lost 2 bases, and 12 bases lay between the germline ends.

This clonotype has a handful of counts. This CDR3 is CASCRSDPTDTQYF. CDR3 DNA sequence: TGCGCCAGCTGCAGATCGGACCCCACAGATACGCAGTATTTT. This chain uses TRBV5-1 with TRBJ2-3; D gene unclear. This CDR3 is 14 amino acids long. CDR1 is SGHRS and CDR2 is YFSETQ in the germline V gene. Trimming stripped 7 bases from V and 2 bases from J, with 14 bases between.

This clonotype appeared a few times. The chain combines TRBV19 with TRBJ1-2; TRBD1 matches 7 bases. The germline V gene encodes CDR1 LNHDA and CDR2 SQIVND (reference sequence). The CDR3 runs 13 residues. V lost 10 bases, J lost 7 bases, and 12 bases stayed unmatched. In DNA, the CDR3 is TGTGCCACAGGGACAGAATCTACCTCTGGCTACACCTTC. Its translation is CATGTESTSGYTF.

This clonotype was seen repeatedly, ten times or more. The CDR3 protein is CASTIRQGLNQPQHF. CDR3 sequence (DNA): TGTGCCAGCACCATCAGACAGGGCCTCAATCAGCCCCAGCATTTT. V is TRBV28 and J is TRBJ1-5; 7 nucleotides agree with TRBD1. J lost 3 bases, V lost 7 bases, and 9 bases had no gene match. Germline CDR1 is MDHEN and CDR2 is SYDVKM. The CDR3 runs to 15 residues.

DNA for the CDR3: TGTGCCAGCAGTGAGTCGACTAGCGGGAGGATAGTGAGCACAGATACGCAGTATTTT. Amino acids: CASSESTSGRIVSTDTQYF. The rearrangement joins TRBV6-1 to TRBJ2-3; TRBD2 matches at 13 bases. Germline-derived CDR1 and CDR2 are MNHNS and SASEGT. This CDR3 region has 19 residues. Unmatched junction bases numbered 9, after V lost 3 bases and J lost 0 bases.

This clonotype was recorded many times. This rearrangement joins TRBV20-1 to TRBJ2-1, with 10 bases identical to TRBD1. CDR3 length: 13 amino acids. The germline V gene encodes CDR1 DFQATT and CDR2 SNEGSKA (reference sequence). The junction had 4 bases not matched to a gene; V was cut back by 3 bases and J by 8 bases. The CDR3 spells CSARATGGDEQFF. CDR3 nucleotide sequence: TGCAGTGCTAGGGCGACAGGGGGCGATGAGCAGTTCTTC.

This chain joins TRBV6-2 or TRBV6-3 and TRBJ2-4; possible D gene TRBD2, 6 bases. Per germline, CDR1 MNHEY and CDR2 SVGEGT. The CDR3 covers 15 residues. V gave up 4 bases and J gave up 7 bases, with 17 bases separating them. The CDR3 sequence is CASSSAVGGWNIQYF. For the CDR3, the DNA is TGTGCCAGCAGTTCCGCCGTGGGGGGTTGGAACATTCAGTACTTC.

This rearrangement joins TRBV6-4 to TRBJ1-2; no clear D. Trimming removed 4 bases at V and 7 bases at J, with 7 bases between. Germline loops: CDR1 MRHNA, CDR2 SNTAGT. CDR3 length equals 11 residues. The CDR3 region has the DNA TGTGCCAGCAGTGGCCCATCTGGCTACACCTTC. This codes for CASSGPSGYTF.

V usage is TRBV27 and J usage is TRBJ1-1; D might be TRBD1 (6 bases). Germline V lookup: CDR1 MNHEY, CDR2 SMNVEV (reference sequence). Trimming removed 7 bases at V and 0 bases at J, with 18 bases between. The CDR3 runs to 16 residues. The DNA for the CDR3 is TGTGCCAGCACCCCCTCAGTAGGACAGATGAACACTGAAGCTTTCTTT. This translates into CASTPSVGQMNTEAFF.

This clonotype was seen more than once but under ten times. CDR3 nucleotide sequence: TGCGCCAGCAGCAACGGACAGGGGGAATACAATGAGCAGTTCTTC. Its protein product is CASSNGQGEYNEQFF. This chain links TRBV5-1 with TRBJ2-1; TRBD1 matches at 10 bases. The CDR3 covers 15 residues. V was clipped by 4 bases and J by 4 bases; unmatched bases: 5. Germline V gives CDR1 SGHRS, CDR2 YFSETQ.

The gene calls are TRBV28 and TRBJ1-6; the D is unclear. V dropped 3 bases and J dropped 0 bases, with 9 bases sitting between them. CDR3 length: 16 residues. CDR1 MDHEN and CDR2 SYDVKM come from the germline V gene. CDR3 bases: TGTGCCAGCAGTTTTGAGGGTATCTCCTATAATTCACCCCTCCACTTT. The encoded protein is CASSFEGISYNSPLHF.